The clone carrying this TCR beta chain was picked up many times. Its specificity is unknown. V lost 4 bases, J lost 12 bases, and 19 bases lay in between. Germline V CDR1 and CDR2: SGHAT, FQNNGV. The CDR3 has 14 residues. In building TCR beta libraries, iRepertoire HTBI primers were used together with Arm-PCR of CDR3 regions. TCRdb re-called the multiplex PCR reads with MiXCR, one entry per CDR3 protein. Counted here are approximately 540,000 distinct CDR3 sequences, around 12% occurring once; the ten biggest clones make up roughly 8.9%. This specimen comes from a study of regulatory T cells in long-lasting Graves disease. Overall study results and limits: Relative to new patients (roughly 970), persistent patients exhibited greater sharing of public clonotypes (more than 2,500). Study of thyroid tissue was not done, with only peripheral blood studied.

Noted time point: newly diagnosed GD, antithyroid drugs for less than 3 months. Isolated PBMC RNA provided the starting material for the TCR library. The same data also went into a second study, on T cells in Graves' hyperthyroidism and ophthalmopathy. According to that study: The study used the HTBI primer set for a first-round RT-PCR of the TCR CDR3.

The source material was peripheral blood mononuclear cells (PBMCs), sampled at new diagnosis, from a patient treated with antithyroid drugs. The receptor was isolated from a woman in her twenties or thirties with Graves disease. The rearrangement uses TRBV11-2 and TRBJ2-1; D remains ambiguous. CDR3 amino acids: CASSSMPRALGQFF. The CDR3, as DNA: TGTGCCAGCAGCTCGATGCCCCGGGCCCTCGGGCAGTTCTTC.